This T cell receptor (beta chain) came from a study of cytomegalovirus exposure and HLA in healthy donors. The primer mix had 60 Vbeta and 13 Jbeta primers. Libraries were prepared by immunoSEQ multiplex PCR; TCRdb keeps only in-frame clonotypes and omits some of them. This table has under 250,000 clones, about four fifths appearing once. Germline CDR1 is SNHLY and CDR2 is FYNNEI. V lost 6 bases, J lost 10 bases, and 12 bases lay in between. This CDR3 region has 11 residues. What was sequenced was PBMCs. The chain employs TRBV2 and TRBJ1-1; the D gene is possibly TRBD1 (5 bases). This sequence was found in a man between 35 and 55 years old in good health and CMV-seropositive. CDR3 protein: CASRGTGGAFF. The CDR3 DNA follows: TGTGCCAGCAGAGGAACAGGTGGAGCTTTCTTT.